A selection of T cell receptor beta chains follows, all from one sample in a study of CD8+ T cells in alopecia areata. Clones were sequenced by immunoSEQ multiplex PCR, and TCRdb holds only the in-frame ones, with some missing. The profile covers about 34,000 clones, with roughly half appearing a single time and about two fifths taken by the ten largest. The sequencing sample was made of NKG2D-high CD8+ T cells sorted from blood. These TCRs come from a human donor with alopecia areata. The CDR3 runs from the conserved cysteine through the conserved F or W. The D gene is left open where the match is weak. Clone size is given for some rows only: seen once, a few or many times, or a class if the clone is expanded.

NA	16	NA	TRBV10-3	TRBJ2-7	TGTGCCATCAGTGTCCCAGTCTCCCCTAAGGCCTACGAGCAGTACTTC	CAISVPVSPKAYEQYF
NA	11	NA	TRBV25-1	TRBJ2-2	TGTGCCAGCAGTGAGGTTAGGGAGCTGTTTTTT	CASSEVRELFF
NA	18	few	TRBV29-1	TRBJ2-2	TGCAGCGTTCTTCCTACTGGGGGTTCGGAACTAAACACCGGGGAGCTGTTTTTT	CSVLPTGGSELNTGELFF
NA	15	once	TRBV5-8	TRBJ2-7	TGTGCCAGCAGCTCGGGGGACCAAGGGACCCGCGAGCAGTACTTC	CASSSGDQGTREQYF
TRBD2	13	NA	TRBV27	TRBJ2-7	TGTGCCAGCATCGGCGGGGGGCCCTACGAGCAGTACTTC	CASIGGGPYEQYF
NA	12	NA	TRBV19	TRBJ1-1	TGTGCCAGCTCAGACGGGGCGACTGAAGCTTTCTTT	CASSDGATEAFF
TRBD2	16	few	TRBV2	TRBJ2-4	TGTGCCAGTGGGACTAGCGGCGGGGGAGCCAAAAACATTCAGTACTTC	CASGTSGGGAKNIQYF
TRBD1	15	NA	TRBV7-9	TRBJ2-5	TGTGCCAGCAGCTTAGTCCGGGACAGTCAAGAGACCCAGTACTTC	CASSLVRDSQETQYF
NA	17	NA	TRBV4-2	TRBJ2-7	TGTGCCAGCAGCCAAGTTGTGAACCGCGACACAACCTACGAGCAGTACTTC	CASSQVVNRDTTYEQYF
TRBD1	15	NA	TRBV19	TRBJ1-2	TGTGCCAGTAGTATTGGATACAGGGGACTCAATGGCTACACCTTC	CASSIGYRGLNGYTF
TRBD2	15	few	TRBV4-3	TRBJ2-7	TGCGCCAGCAGCCAGGGGACTAGCGTCGCCTACGAGCAGTACTTC	CASSQGTSVAYEQYF
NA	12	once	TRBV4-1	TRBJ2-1	TGCGCCAGCAGCCAACTCAGCAATGAGCAGTTCTTC	CASSQLSNEQFF
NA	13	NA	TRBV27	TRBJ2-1	TGTGCCAGCACGGACACCTCCTACAATGAGCAGTTCTTC	CASTDTSYNEQFF
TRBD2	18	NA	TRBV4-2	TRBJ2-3	TGTGCCAGCAGCCAAGATATCCTAGCGGGACAAAGCACAGATACGCAGTATTTT	CASSQDILAGQSTDTQYF
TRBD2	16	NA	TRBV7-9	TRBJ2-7	TGTGCCAGCAGCCCCACGGGACTAGCGACTACCTACGAGCAGTACTTC	CASSPTGLATTYEQYF
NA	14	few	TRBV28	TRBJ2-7	TGTGCCAGCAGAATTGAGCGAGGGAGCTACGAGCAGTACTTC	CASRIERGSYEQYF
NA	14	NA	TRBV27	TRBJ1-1	TGTGCCAGCAGTCTCGGCGCCAGGGACACTGAAGCTTTCTTT	CASSLGARDTEAFF
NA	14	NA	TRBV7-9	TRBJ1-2	TGTGCCAGCAGCTCAATGCGGGGGATCTATGGCTACACCTTC	CASSSMRGIYGYTF
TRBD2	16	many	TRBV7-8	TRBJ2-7	TGTGCCAGCAGCTTAAGCGGGAGTCGCGACGGCCACGAGCAGTACTTC	CASSLSGSRDGHEQYF
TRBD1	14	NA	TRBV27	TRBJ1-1	TGTGCCAGCAGACCCGGACAGGCGAACACTGAAGCTTTCTTT	CASRPGQANTEAFF
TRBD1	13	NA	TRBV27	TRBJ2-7	TGTGCCAGCAGTTACCAGGGGGCCCACGAGCAGTACTTC	CASSYQGAHEQYF
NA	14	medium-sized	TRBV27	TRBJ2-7	TGTGCCAGCAGTTTAGGCAGTGCTCCCTACGAGCAGTACTTC	CASSLGSAPYEQYF
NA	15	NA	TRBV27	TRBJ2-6	TGTGCCAGCAGTTTAAGTCCCCCCGGGGCCAACGTCCTGACTTTC	CASSLSPPGANVLTF
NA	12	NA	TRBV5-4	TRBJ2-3	TGTGCCAGCTCGAGGGGGACTGATACGCAGTATTTT	CASSRGTDTQYF
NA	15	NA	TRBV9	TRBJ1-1	TGTGCCAGCAGCTTTACGACAGCCATGAACACTGAAGCTTTCTTT	CASSFTTAMNTEAFF
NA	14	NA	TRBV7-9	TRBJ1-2	TGTGCCAGCAGCTTAGACGGGACCATCTATGGCTACACCTTC	CASSLDGTIYGYTF
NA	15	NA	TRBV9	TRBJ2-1	TGTGCCAGCAGCGCTTGGATAGGTTCCTACAATGAGCAGTTCTTC	CASSAWIGSYNEQFF
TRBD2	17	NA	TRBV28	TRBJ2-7	TGTGCCAGCAGTTTGAGGGAAGCTAGCGGGAGCTCCTACGAGCAGTACTTC	CASSLREASGSSYEQYF
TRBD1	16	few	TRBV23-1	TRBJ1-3	TGCGCCAACATGACAGGGGAGTATAGCTCTGGAAACACCATATATTTT	CANMTGEYSSGNTIYF
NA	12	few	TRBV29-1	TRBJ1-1	TGCAGCGTTTATGACTGGACCACTGAAGCTTTCTTT	CSVYDWTTEAFF
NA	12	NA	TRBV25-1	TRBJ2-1	TGTGCCAGCGGAGAGGGCTCCTATGAGCAGTTCTTC	CASGEGSYEQFF
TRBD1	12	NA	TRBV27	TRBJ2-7	TGTGCCACCCTGGCCGGGACAGGGGTGGAGTACTTC	CATLAGTGVEYF
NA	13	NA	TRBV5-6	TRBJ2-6	TGTGCCAGCAGCTTGGACGGGGCCAACGTCCTGACTTTC	CASSLDGANVLTF
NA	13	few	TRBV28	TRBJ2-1	TGTGCCAGCAGTTTTGGGATCGACAATGAGCAGTTCTTC	CASSFGIDNEQFF
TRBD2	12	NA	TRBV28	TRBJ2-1	TGTGCCTGCGGGAGGTGGGCCAATGAGCAGTTCTTC	CACGRWANEQFF
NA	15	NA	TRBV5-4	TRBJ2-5	TGTGCCAGCAGCTTGAGGGGCACAAAGCAAGAGACCCAGTACTTC	CASSLRGTKQETQYF
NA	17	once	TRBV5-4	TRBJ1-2	TGCGCCAGCAGCCCGGCCTTCTGGGCAGGGAAAAACTATGGCTACACCTTC	CASSPAFWAGKNYGYTF
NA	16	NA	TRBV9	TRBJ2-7	TGTGCCAGCAGCCCGACCTGGGGGAGCCTCCCCTACGAGCAGTACTTC	CASSPTWGSLPYEQYF
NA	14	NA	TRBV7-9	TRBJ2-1	TGTGCCAGCAGCTACCTTGGGACTTCACTTGAGCAGTTCTTC	CASSYLGTSLEQFF
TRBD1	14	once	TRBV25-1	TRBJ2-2	TGTGCCAGCAGTAGTGGGACAGGGGGCGGGGAGCTGTTTTTT	CASSSGTGGGELFF
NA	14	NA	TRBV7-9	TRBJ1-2	TGTGCCAGCAGCTTAGTGCAGGGAAGAAAGGGCTACACCTTC	CASSLVQGRKGYTF
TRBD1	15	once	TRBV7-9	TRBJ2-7	TGTGCCAGCAGCACTGGACAGGGGGGAACCTACGAGCAGTACTTC	CASSTGQGGTYEQYF
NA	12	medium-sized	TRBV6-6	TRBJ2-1	TGTGCCAGCAGTTACCCGTACAATGAGCAGTTCTTC	CASSYPYNEQFF
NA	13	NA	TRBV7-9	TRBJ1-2	TGTGCCAGCAGCTTAGGAGGGTCCTATGGCTACACCTTC	CASSLGGSYGYTF
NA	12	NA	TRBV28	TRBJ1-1	TGTGCCAGCAGTCCGACAGCGGATGAAGCTTTCTTT	CASSPTADEAFF
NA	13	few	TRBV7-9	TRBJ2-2	TGTGCCAGCGGATCCATATCGCCCGGGGAGCTGTTTTTT	CASGSISPGELFF
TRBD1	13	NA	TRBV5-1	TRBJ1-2	TGCGCCAGCAGCTTGAGGAGGGACAGGGCCCTCACCTTC	CASSLRRDRALTF
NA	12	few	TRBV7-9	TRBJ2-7	TGTGCCAGCAGCCCGCTTTCCTACGAGCAGTACTTC	CASSPLSYEQYF
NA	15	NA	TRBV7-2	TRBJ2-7	TGTGCCAGCAGCTTAGCGCTGGGACGGAACTACGAGCAGTACTTC	CASSLALGRNYEQYF
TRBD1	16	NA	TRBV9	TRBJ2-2	TGTGCCAGCAGCGACCCGGGACAGGGTATCCCCGGGGAGCTGTTTTTT	CASSDPGQGIPGELFF
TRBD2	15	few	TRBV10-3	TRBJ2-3	TGTGCCATCTCTTTACTAGCGGGGGACACAGATACGCAGTATTTT	CAISLLAGDTDTQYF
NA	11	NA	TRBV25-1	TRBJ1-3	TGTGCCAGCAGTGAATATGACACCATATATTTT	CASSEYDTIYF
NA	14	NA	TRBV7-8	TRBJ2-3	TGTGCCAGCAGCTCACAAGGGAGGACAGATACGCAGTATTTT	CASSSQGRTDTQYF
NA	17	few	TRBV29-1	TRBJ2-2	TGCAGCGTTGAAGATGTTTCAGGGTGGGGGCGGACCGGGGAGCTGTTTTTT	CSVEDVSGWGRTGELFF
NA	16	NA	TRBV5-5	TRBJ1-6	TGTGCCAGCAGCTTAACAGACTTTCTATGGAATTCACCCCTCCACTTT	CASSLTDFLWNSPLHF
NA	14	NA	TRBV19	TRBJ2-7	TGTGCCAGTAGTCCCGCCTTCACAGGCTACGAGCAGTACTTC	CASSPAFTGYEQYF